The clone carrying this T cell receptor beta chain was counted between two and nine times. The antigen is undetermined. The data are from a study of T cell repertoires and HLA-DP antigens. CDR3 length: 13 amino acids. The germline V gene encodes CDR1 MNHEY and CDR2 SVGAGI. V shed 10 bases and J 6 bases; nucleotides not matched to a gene: 11. Clones were read by immunoSEQ multiplex PCR, and TCRdb kept only the in-frame ones, dropping some. This sample carries around 100,000 clones, roughly 92% of them seen once, and the ten largest clones take more than 0.25%. The chain employs TRBV6-5 and TRBJ2-7; 8 nucleotides match TRBD1. The source is a woman between 18 and 29 years old in good health and CMV-seronegative. What was sequenced was CD4+ T cells from PBMCs. CDR3 loop: CATQGAQGGEQYF. The CDR3, as DNA: TGTGCCACCCAGGGGGCGCAGGGGGGCGAGCAGTACTTC.